These T cell receptor beta chains were read from a single sample in a study of cytomegalovirus exposure and HLA in healthy donors. Sequencing was performed with immunoSEQ multiplex PCR; in TCRdb, only in-frame clones are kept and a portion is missing. The sample consists of some 150,000 clones, roughly 74% of them appearing once. The specimen was PBMCs. These receptors were obtained from a middle-aged man in good health and CMV-seronegative. Both conserved end residues are part of each CDR3. D genes are given only for firm matches. A clone size is listed for some rows: how often the clone was seen (once, few, many), or a class if it is expanded.

once	-	TRBV6-6	TRBJ2-5	TGTACTGCTAAAGAGACCCAGTACTTC	CTAKETQYF
-	-	TRBV5-1	TRBJ1-3	TGCGCCAGCAGCTTAGAACAGGGCCATGGAAACACCATATATTTT	CASSLEQGHGNTIYF
-	TRBD1	TRBV6-1	TRBJ2-7	TGTGCCAGCATAGGACAGGGGTCCTACGAGCAGTACTTC	CASIGQGSYEQYF
-	-	TRBV18	TRBJ1-4	TGTGCCAGCTCACCACCAGTAGGCGGCGGAACTAATGAAAAACTGTTTTTT	CASSPPVGGGTNEKLFF
-	TRBD1	TRBV4-1	TRBJ2-2	TGCGCCAGCAGCCACAGACAGGGGGGGAACACCGGGGAGCTGTTTTTT	CASSHRQGGNTGELFF
-	TRBD1	TRBV10-3	TRBJ1-3	TGTGCCATCAGTGAGGGCAGGGGGCTTGGAAACACCATATATTTT	CAISEGRGLGNTIYF
-	-	TRBV18	TRBJ1-5	TGTGCCAGCTCAAAACAGACTAATAGCAATCAGCCCCAGCATTTT	CASSKQTNSNQPQHF
-	-	TRBV18	TRBJ1-3	TGTGCCAGCTCACCCCTTCAGGGCAGAAGAACTTCTGGAAACACCATATATTTT	CASSPLQGRRTSGNTIYF
-	TRBD1	TRBV29-1	TRBJ1-3	TGCAGCGTTGTAGGGACAGTCTCTGGAAACACCATATATTTT	CSVVGTVSGNTIYF
-	TRBD2	TRBV6-1	TRBJ2-7	TGTGCCAGCAGTGGACTAGCGGGGGGAAAGAGCTCCTACGAGCAGTACTTC	CASSGLAGGKSSYEQYF
-	-	TRBV5-4	TRBJ1-4	TGTGCCAGCAGCTTGGCCAAGGAAGCAGGGTCAAAACTGTTTTTT	CASSLAKEAGSKLFF
-	TRBD2	TRBV4-2	TRBJ2-3	TGTGCCAGCAGCCAGACTCGGGGGGGGGCAGATACGCAGTATTTT	CASSQTRGGADTQYF
-	-	TRBV5-5	TRBJ2-1	TGTGCCAGCAGCTTGGACAGCTACAATGAGCAGTTCTTC	CASSLDSYNEQFF
-	-	TRBV4-3	TRBJ2-3	TGCGCCAGCAGCCACCCCGGTGCAGATACGCAGTATTTT	CASSHPGADTQYF
few	-	TRBV19	TRBJ1-2	TGTGCCAGTAGTATCGTCCAGGCAGGCCGGGGTGGCTACACCTTC	CASSIVQAGRGGYTF
-	-	TRBV28	TRBJ1-2	TGTGCCACCGACCCGGAGATCCTGAGATATGGCTACACCTTC	CATDPEILRYGYTF
once	TRBD1	TRBV10-3	TRBJ1-6	TGTGCCATCAGCCGGACAGGGGGAAATTCACCCCTCCACTTT	CAISRTGGNSPLHF
-	-	TRBV7-9	TRBJ1-1	TGTGCCAGCAGCTCTCGCGACAGGAACCTTGAAGCTTTCTTT	CASSSRDRNLEAFF